The clone carrying this TCR beta chain has a single count. The sample originates from a study of T cell changes during pregnancy in multiple sclerosis. The data were produced by immunoSEQ multiplex PCR, yet TCRdb's version contains in-frame clones alone and is incomplete. The top ten hold more than 0.9% of the sample, which has about 42,000 clones, around 90% seen once. Germline CDR1 SGHAT, CDR2 FQDESV (reference sequence). This CDR3 region has 15 residues. Between the trimmed V and J ends, which lost 1 base and 7 bases, there was a span of 14 bases. The J gene is TRBJ2-1, the V gene TRBV11-1, with D possibly being TRBD2 (6 bases). The sequences come from CD4+ T cells from peripheral blood mononuclear cells, collected in the second trimester of pregnancy. The source is a female donor with multiple sclerosis, enrolled in a pregnancy study. CDR3 sequence (DNA): TGTGCCAGCAGCTTAGGGTCGGGGGAAGGGAATGAGCAGTTCTTC. This encodes CASSLGSGEGNEQFF. Full variable domain (outside the CDR3, taken from reference TRBV11-1 and TRBJ2-1): EAEVAQSPRYKITEKSQAVAFWCDPISGHATLYWYRQILGQGPELLVQFQDESVVDDSQLPKDRFSAERLKGVDSTLKIQPAELGDSAMYLCASSLGSGEGNEQFFGPGTRLTVL.